This TCR beta chain was recorded in a study of cytomegalovirus exposure and HLA in healthy donors. Notes on the study in general: When analyzed later, a missense DCLRE1C variant was found to be linked to TCR beta V- and J-gene trimming. Most of the TCR beta V segments (in an earlier analysis) were productive either about 87% or about 30% of the time.

Germline trimming cut 1 base from V and 2 bases from J; bases unmatched to any gene: 5. CDR1 and CDR2 from the germline V gene are LNHNV and YYDKDF (reference sequence). CDR3 size: 17 residues. The PCR was carried out with 60 Vbeta primers and 13 Jbeta primers. TCRdb's copy holds only in-frame clones and misses some; the assay was immunoSEQ multiplex PCR. Of about 160,000 clones detected, roughly four fifths appear once; the ten largest clones hold roughly 13%. A remark on this clone: The antigen remains undetermined.

Sequenced input: PBMCs. V is TRBV15 and J is TRBJ2-6, with 7 bases identical to TRBD2. This TCR was sampled from a woman in her 50s in good health and CMV-seronegative. CDR3 DNA sequence: TGTGCCACCAGCAGAGTGAGGGGAGGGCCTGGGGCCAACGTCCTGACTTTC. It specifies CATSRVRGGPGANVLTF. Full variable domain (missing parts from reference TRBV15 and TRBJ2-6): DAMVIQNPRYQVTQFGKPVTLSCSQTLNHNVMYWYQQKSSQAPKLLFHYYDKDFNNEADTPDNFQSRRPNTSFCFLDIRSPGLGDTAMYLCATSRVRGGPGANVLTFGAGSRLTVL.